Listed below are T cell receptor beta chains from one sample, sequenced in a study of regulatory T cells in long-lasting Graves disease. MiXCR, applied by TCRdb to the multiplex PCR reads, yields one record per CDR3 protein. This table holds about 200,000 distinct CDR3 sequences, less than 20% found once. This sample also belongs to another study, concerning T cells in Graves' hyperthyroidism and ophthalmopathy.

The sequencing used peripheral blood mononuclear cells (PBMCs), collected at new diagnosis, from a patient treated with antithyroid drugs. The origin of the receptors is a woman in her 30s with Graves disease. Each CDR3 is given with its conserved first and last residue. The D gene is left open where the match is weak. Clone size appears in some rows only: once, few, many, or a class for an expanded clone.

size: many; V: TRBV12-3/TRBV12-4; D: TRBD1; J: TRBJ1-3; DNA: TGTGCCAGCAGTTCGGGACAGGGAAACACCATATATTTT; CDR3: CASSSGQGNTIYF
size: NA; V: TRBV7-2; D: NA; J: TRBJ1-2; DNA: TGTGCCAGCAGCTTAAGACAGGTCTATGGCTACACCTTC; CDR3: CASSLRQVYGYTF
size: many; V: TRBV30; D: NA; J: TRBJ2-5; DNA: TGTGCCTGGGGGCTACCCTCCAAGCGAGAGACCCAGTACTTC; CDR3: CAWGLPSKRETQYF
size: few; V: TRBV25-1; D: NA; J: TRBJ1-4; DNA: TGTGCCAGCAGTGAATCGGCAGGGGTAAATGAAAAACTGTTTTTT; CDR3: CASSESAGVNEKLFF
size: NA; V: TRBV28; D: TRBD1; J: TRBJ1-1; DNA: TGTGCCAGCAGTACTACAGGGGTAAGGGGAGCCGTTGAAGCTTTCTTT; CDR3: CASSTTGVRGAVEAFF
size: many; V: TRBV7-2; D: NA; J: TRBJ1-2; DNA: TGTGCCAGCAGCTTAGCCCAGGATTATGGCTACACCTTC; CDR3: CASSLAQDYGYTF
size: NA; V: TRBV12-3/TRBV12-4; D: TRBD1; J: TRBJ1-5; DNA: TGTGCCAGCAGTTCCACGACAGGGGATCGCAATCAGCCCCAGCATTTT; CDR3: CASSSTTGDRNQPQHF
size: few; V: TRBV11-2; D: TRBD1; J: TRBJ2-2; DNA: TGTGCCAGCAGTTACGGACAGGGGAGGACCGGGGAGCTGTTTTTT; CDR3: CASSYGQGRTGELFF
size: many; V: TRBV5-1; D: TRBD2; J: TRBJ2-2; DNA: TGCGCCAGCAGCTTGGCCCCTAGCGGGAACCTACTCGGGGAGCTGTTTTTT; CDR3: CASSLAPSGNLLGELFF
size: many; V: TRBV6-2/TRBV6-3; D: TRBD2; J: TRBJ2-7; DNA: TGTGCCAGCAGTTACTGGGCAACTAGCGGGAGACTGGTCTCCTACGAGCAGTACTTC; CDR3: CASSYWATSGRLVSYEQYF
size: many; V: TRBV6-4; D: NA; J: TRBJ1-2; DNA: TGTGCCAGCAGTGACTCGAAGGTGGGGGGCTACACCTTC; CDR3: CASSDSKVGGYTF
size: many; V: TRBV12-3/TRBV12-4; D: NA; J: TRBJ2-1; DNA: TGTGCCAGCAGTTATTGGGGGAGGTCCAATGAGCAGTTCTTC; CDR3: CASSYWGRSNEQFF
size: many; V: TRBV5-1; D: NA; J: TRBJ2-3; DNA: TGCGCCAGCAGCTTGATCGGGGCTGAAGATACGCAGTATTTT; CDR3: CASSLIGAEDTQYF
size: NA; V: TRBV14; D: NA; J: TRBJ1-1; DNA: TGTGCCAGCAGCCAAGATCAGGCCAGATGGACTGAAGCTTTCTTT; CDR3: CASSQDQARWTEAFF
size: NA; V: TRBV12-3/TRBV12-4; D: TRBD1; J: TRBJ1-3; DNA: TGTGCCAGCACTAGAGCCGGGACAGGGCGAGAACACACCATATATTTT; CDR3: CASTRAGTGREHTIYF
size: NA; V: TRBV9; D: NA; J: TRBJ2-1; DNA: TGTGCCAGCAGCTCGGGGACCCGATACAATGAGCAGTTCTTC; CDR3: CASSSGTRYNEQFF
size: few; V: TRBV18; D: TRBD2; J: TRBJ2-1; DNA: TGTGCCAGCTCACCGGAGGGAGGGGTTTTCTTC; CDR3: CASSPEGGVFF
size: NA; V: TRBV7-3; D: TRBD2; J: TRBJ2-3; DNA: TGTGCCAGCAGGTTACTAGCGGGGGATTTCACAGATACGCAGTATTTT; CDR3: CASRLLAGDFTDTQYF
size: NA; V: TRBV19; D: NA; J: TRBJ1-5; DNA: TGTGCCAGTAGTATAGTGGGGGGCTCGGGCAATCAGCCCCAGCATTTT; CDR3: CASSIVGGSGNQPQHF
size: many; V: TRBV6-2/TRBV6-3; D: TRBD2; J: TRBJ2-5; DNA: TGTGCCAGCAACGGGGGGGAAGAGACCCAGTACTTC; CDR3: CASNGGEETQYF
size: NA; V: TRBV3-1; D: NA; J: TRBJ1-5; DNA: TGTGCCAGCAGCCAAGACTGGGTCCCTCAGCCCCAGCATTTT; CDR3: CASSQDWVPQPQHF
size: NA; V: TRBV28; D: TRBD1; J: TRBJ1-6; DNA: TGTGCCAGCAGTTTAGTCCGACAGGGGATTTCACCCCTCCACTTT; CDR3: CASSLVRQGISPLHF
size: many; V: TRBV6-1; D: NA; J: TRBJ1-4; DNA: TGTGCCAGCTCAGGAGGGAATGAAAAACTGTTTTTT; CDR3: CASSGGNEKLFF
size: many; V: TRBV27; D: TRBD1; J: TRBJ1-2; DNA: TGTGCCAGCAGTGACCGAATTACAGGGGTTAACTATGGCTACACCTTC; CDR3: CASSDRITGVNYGYTF
size: many; V: TRBV27; D: NA; J: TRBJ1-6; DNA: TGTGCCAGCAGTTTGAATGTTCGGTCATATAATTCACCCCTCCACTTT; CDR3: CASSLNVRSYNSPLHF
size: many; V: TRBV6-2/TRBV6-3; D: NA; J: TRBJ1-5; DNA: TGTGCCAGCAGTTATCTAGGAAGTCAGCCCCAGCATTTT; CDR3: CASSYLGSQPQHF
size: many; V: TRBV20-1; D: TRBD1; J: TRBJ1-1; DNA: TGCAGTGCTAGAGAAAGCGGGACAGGAAACACTGAAGCTTTCTTT; CDR3: CSARESGTGNTEAFF
size: NA; V: TRBV10-3; D: TRBD2; J: TRBJ2-1; DNA: TGTGCCATCAGGCGGGAGGGCGGCTACAATGAGCAGTTCTTC; CDR3: CAIRREGGYNEQFF
size: NA; V: TRBV4-1; D: NA; J: TRBJ2-7; DNA: TGCGCCAGCAGCCAAACGGGCAAGCAGTACTTC; CDR3: CASSQTGKQYF
size: many; V: TRBV7-8; D: NA; J: TRBJ2-5; DNA: TGTGCCAGCAGACCTACGACAGGTCAAGAGACCCAGTACTTC; CDR3: CASRPTTGQETQYF
size: NA; V: TRBV4-2; D: NA; J: TRBJ1-5; DNA: TGTGCCAGCAGCCAAGAGGTCGGGGGACAGCCCCAGCATTTT; CDR3: CASSQEVGGQPQHF
size: many; V: TRBV27; D: TRBD1; J: TRBJ2-7; DNA: TGTGCCAGCAGTCCGACAGGGGGTCTGAACGAGCAGTACTTC; CDR3: CASSPTGGLNEQYF
size: few; V: TRBV6-2/TRBV6-3; D: NA; J: TRBJ2-7; DNA: TGTGCCAGCAGTTACTCCAGGGACCGCCACGAGCAGTACTTC; CDR3: CASSYSRDRHEQYF
size: many; V: TRBV30; D: TRBD1; J: TRBJ1-6; DNA: TGTGCCTGGAGCCTTTTGACAGGGATGGGTAATTCACCCCTCCACTTT; CDR3: CAWSLLTGMGNSPLHF
size: many; V: TRBV28; D: NA; J: TRBJ1-2; DNA: TGTGCCAGCAGTTCCCTGGGGCTCATCTATGGCTACACCTTC; CDR3: CASSSLGLIYGYTF
size: many; V: TRBV5-1; D: NA; J: TRBJ2-5; DNA: TGCGCCAGCACAGGGAAAGAGACCCAGTACTTC; CDR3: CASTGKETQYF
size: many; V: TRBV12-3/TRBV12-4; D: NA; J: TRBJ2-5; DNA: TGTGCCAGCAGTTTTAAGGGAAAAGAGACCCAGTACTTC; CDR3: CASSFKGKETQYF
size: many; V: TRBV19; D: TRBD2; J: TRBJ2-1; DNA: TGTGCCAGTAGCCCGTTCCGCACTAGCGGGGGGGGAGATGAGCAGTTCTTC; CDR3: CASSPFRTSGGGDEQFF
size: many; V: TRBV9; D: NA; J: TRBJ1-4; DNA: TGTGCCAGCAGCACGTCACTGGCAGGGAGCACTGAAAAACTGTTTTTT; CDR3: CASSTSLAGSTEKLFF
size: many; V: TRBV5-4; D: NA; J: TRBJ2-1; DNA: TGTGCCAGCAGCTTGTGGGACAATGAGCAGTTCTTC; CDR3: CASSLWDNEQFF
size: few; V: TRBV20-1; D: NA; J: TRBJ1-5; DNA: TGCAGTGCTAGGGCCCCATTGGGGAGCAATCAGCCCCAGCATTTT; CDR3: CSARAPLGSNQPQHF
size: many; V: TRBV6-2/TRBV6-3; D: NA; J: TRBJ2-7; DNA: TGTGCCAGCAGTATGCCCGACTCGGTGATCTGCGAGCAGTACTTC; CDR3: CASSMPDSVICEQYF
size: many; V: TRBV2; D: TRBD1; J: TRBJ2-7; DNA: TGTGCCAGCAGTGACCCACAGGGGCCCTACGAGCAGTACTTC; CDR3: CASSDPQGPYEQYF
size: many; V: TRBV14; D: TRBD1; J: TRBJ1-5; DNA: TGTGCCAGCAGCCAAGATCCCGGACAGGAACGTGGCCGCAATCAGCCCCAGCATTTT; CDR3: CASSQDPGQERGRNQPQHF
size: many; V: TRBV12-3/TRBV12-4; D: NA; J: TRBJ2-1; DNA: TGTGCCAGCAGTTTAGCCGAGGGTAATGAGCAGTTCTTC; CDR3: CASSLAEGNEQFF